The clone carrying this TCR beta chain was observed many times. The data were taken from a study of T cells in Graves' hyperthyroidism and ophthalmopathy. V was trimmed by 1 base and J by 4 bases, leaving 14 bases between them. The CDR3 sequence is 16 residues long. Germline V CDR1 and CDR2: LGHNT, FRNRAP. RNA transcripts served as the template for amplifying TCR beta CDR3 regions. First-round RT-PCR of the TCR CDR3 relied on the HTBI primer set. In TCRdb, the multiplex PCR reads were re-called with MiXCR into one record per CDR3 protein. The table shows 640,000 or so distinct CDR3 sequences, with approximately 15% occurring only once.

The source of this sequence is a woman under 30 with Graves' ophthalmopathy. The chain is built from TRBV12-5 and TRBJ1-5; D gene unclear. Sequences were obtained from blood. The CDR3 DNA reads TGTGCTAGTGGTTTGGACGGACCTGCTAAGAATCAGCCCCAGCATTTT. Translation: CASGLDGPAKNQPQHF.